This TCR beta chain appears in the sequencing data of a study of OX40 agonist ivuxolimab in advanced cancers. Findings and caveats of the study: Among the lowest peripheral clonal expansion occurred in 0.1-3.0 mg/kg partial responders.

This CDR3 has 15 amino acids. V gave up 5 bases and J gave up 6 bases, with 19 bases separating them. From germline, CDR1 is SNHLY and CDR2 FYNNEI. Sequenced by immunoSEQ multiplex PCR; TCRdb stores in-frame clones only, minus some. The sample yields around 30,000 clones, approximately 93% seen once. A word on this clone: Its antigen remains unknown.

This chain connects TRBV2 to TRBJ1-1, with a possible D match to TRBD1 (5 bases). The material was CD4+ or CD8+ T cells sorted from blood, obtained in a trial of the OX40 agonist ivuxolimab. The TCR was taken from an adult with an advanced solid tumor such as melanoma, head and neck, liver or kidney cancer. The CDR3 region is CASSPEDTSGAEAFF. In DNA, the CDR3 is TGTGCCAGCAGTCCGGAGGACACCTCAGGCGCTGAAGCTTTCTTT.